The 21 T cell receptor beta chains in this list originate from one sample, sequenced in a study of identical twins (dated by TCRdb to about 2016). Library prep was done by 5' RACE. This sample was sequenced with an Illumina HiSeq 2000. TCRdb trimmed public reads at Q25 via fastp, called clones via MiXCR and kept in-frame beta chains. A single entry per CDR3 protein holds the most common genes and DNA from its merged rows. In all, the sample holds just under 550,000 distinct CDR3 sequences, and roughly 15% of those were seen once. In total, the top ten clones hold 0.35% to 0.45% of the sample. Separately, the same data were catalogued under a study of yellow fever vaccine responses in identical twins.

Sequencing was performed on CD4+ T cells sorted from blood. Receptors originate from a woman younger than 30 in good health.

V and J are TRBV28 and TRBJ2-3; 9 nucleotides match TRBD2. The germline V gene encodes CDR1 MDHEN and CDR2 SYDVKM. V trimming: 6 bases; J trimming: 2 bases; junction bases outside the gene matches: 9. CDR3 length equals 16 residues. The CDR3 region has the DNA TGTGCCAGCAGCCGTCCGACTAGCGGTTTCACAGATACGCAGTATTTT. Amino acids: CASSRPTSGFTDTQYF.

This clonotype was observed a handful of times. CDR3 in amino acids: CASSPGDRETQYF. CDR3 in DNA: TGTGCCAGCTCACCAGGGGACAGAGAGACCCAGTACTTC. The chain links TRBV18 to TRBJ2-5; 7 nucleotides match TRBD1. V was clipped by 2 bases and J by 4 bases; unmatched bases: 1. The CDR3 extends over 13 amino acids. The germline V gene has CDR1 KGHSH and CDR2 LQKENI.

This clonotype was counted a few times. The V gene is TRBV28, the J gene TRBJ1-2; maybe TRBD1 (6 bases). The V end lost 6 bases, the J end lost 4 bases, and 24 bases lay between the germline ends. The CDR3 has 17 residues. CDR1 and CDR2 (germline): MDHEN, SYDVKM. The CDR3 loop is CASSATTKGGVRYGYTF. DNA of the CDR3: TGTGCCAGCAGCGCGACCACAAAAGGGGGAGTTCGCTATGGCTACACCTTC.

The rearrangement links TRBV5-6 to TRBJ1-2; 11 bases align to TRBD1. The germline V gene has CDR1 SGHDT and CDR2 YYEEEE. This CDR3 comprises 14 residues. After removal of 2 bases from V and 8 bases from J, the junction contained 5 bases not matched to a gene. CDR3 amino acids: CASSLGQGALGYTF. The DNA of the CDR3 is TGTGCCAGCAGCTTAGGACAGGGGGCTTTGGGCTACACCTTC. Supplemented by reference TRBV5-6 and TRBJ1-2, the full variable domain reads DAGVTQSPTHLIKTRGQQVTLRCSPKSGHDTVSWYQQALGQGPQFIFQYYEEEERQRGNFPDRFSGHQFPNYSSELNVNALLLGDSALYLCASSLGQGALGYTFGSGTRLTVV.

This clonotype has only a few counts. The chain employs TRBV7-8 and TRBJ2-3; 12 bases fit TRBD1. The CDR3 consists of 16 residues. Germline V gives CDR1 SGHVS, CDR2 FQNEAQ. Trimming took 4 bases from V and 3 from J; bases not matched to a gene: 5. Here the CDR3 reads CASSWDRGPRTDTQYF. Here the CDR3 DNA reads TGTGCCAGCAGCTGGGACAGGGGGCCTAGAACAGATACGCAGTATTTT.

This clonotype was detected only a few times. The chain is built from TRBV24-1 and TRBJ1-2; D is perhaps TRBD1 (5 bases). CDR3 length: 15 amino acids. Deletions cut 4 bases from V and 2 bases from J, with 13 bases between. CDR1 is KGHDR and CDR2 is SFDVKD in the germline V gene. The DNA of the CDR3 is TGTGCCACCAGTGACCGGGACGGGGTGAACTATGGCTACACCTTC. This translates into CATSDRDGVNYGYTF.

This clonotype was seen a few times. The V and J genes are TRBV28 and TRBJ1-3, with TRBD1 identical over 7 bases. This CDR3 is 14 amino acids long. V lost 6 bases and J lost 3; bases outside the gene matches: 5. The germline V gene encodes CDR1 MDHEN and CDR2 SYDVKM. CDR3 residues: CASRTTGVGNTIYF. In DNA, the CDR3 is TGTGCCAGCAGGACAACAGGGGTTGGAAACACCATATATTTT.

This clonotype turned up a few times. The chain joins TRBV9 to TRBJ2-3; D gene uncertain. The CDR3 has 17 amino acids. The germline gives CDR1 SGDLS, CDR2 YYNGEE. The V and J ends lost 0 bases and 0 bases respectively, with 14 bases between them. CDR3 sequence (DNA): TGTGCCAGCAGCGTAGCTACCGGGCTATCTAGCACAGATACGCAGTATTTT. Protein sequence: CASSVATGLSSTDTQYF. The entire variable domain, with the rest obtained from reference TRBV9 and TRBJ2-3, is as follows: DSGVTQTPKHLITATGQRVTLRCSPRSGDLSVYWYQQSLDQGLQFLIQYYNGEERAKGNILERFSAQQFPDLHSELNLSSLELGDSALYFCASSVATGLSSTDTQYFGPGTRLTVL.

The chain carries TRBV6-1 and TRBJ2-3, with TRBD1 matching 8 bases. Germline trimming cut 8 bases from V and 4 bases from J; bases unmatched to any gene: 8. The CDR3 loop spans 14 amino acids. CDR1 MNHNS and CDR2 SASEGT come from the germline V gene. CDR3 sequence: CASLQGGLADTQYF. Written as DNA, the CDR3 is TGTGCCAGCCTACAGGGGGGATTGGCAGATACGCAGTATTTT.

This clonotype was seen a few times. This sequence joins TRBV12-3 or TRBV12-4 and TRBJ2-2; D call uncertain. V lost 3 bases to trimming and J lost 2 bases, with 13 bases between them. CDR3 length: 16 residues. In nucleotides, the CDR3 is TGTGCCAGCAGTTTCAGGACGTCCCCCAACACCGGGGAGCTGTTTTTT. Protein sequence: CASSFRTSPNTGELFF.

This clonotype was counted only a few times. The chain employs TRBV5-5 and TRBJ2-5; 10 bases map to TRBD2. Germline loops: CDR1 SGHKS, CDR2 YYEKEE (reference sequence). After removal of 1 base from V and 5 bases from J, the junction contained 5 bases not matched to a gene. CDR3 length: 15 amino acids. CDR3 in DNA: TGTGCCAGCAGCTTGATCCTAGCGGGAGTGGAGACCCAGTACTTC. Translating gives CASSLILAGVETQYF.

This chain uses TRBV28 with TRBJ2-5; 9 nucleotides line up with TRBD2. The germline gives CDR1 MDHEN, CDR2 SYDVKM. The CDR3 length is 17 residues. Trimming removed 5 bases from V and 4 bases from J; junction bases left unmatched: 14. Here the CDR3 reads CASSPQRVAGDSETQYF. CDR3 nucleotide sequence: TGTGCCAGCAGTCCCCAAAGGGTAGCGGGAGATTCAGAGACCCAGTACTTC.

This clonotype was counted only a few times. The chain couples TRBV24-1 to TRBJ2-1, with 7 bases that match TRBD1. CDR3 length: 17 amino acids. With V trimmed by 3 bases and J by 0 bases, 7 bases remained unmatched. CDR1 is KGHDR and CDR2 is SFDVKD in the germline V gene. The CDR3 here is CATSDADRESSYNEQFF. In DNA, the CDR3 is TGTGCCACCAGTGATGCCGACAGGGAAAGCTCCTACAATGAGCAGTTCTTC.

This clonotype was observed a few times. The chain links TRBV11-3 to TRBJ2-1; 9 bases are shared with TRBD2. With 8 bases clipped from V and 6 bases from J, the junction kept 8 bases outside the gene matches. The germline V gene has CDR1 SGHNT and CDR2 YENEEA. CDR3 length: 14 amino acids. The CDR3 DNA is TGTGCCAGCGCGGGAGGGAGGGCCATCAATGAGCAGTTCTTC. Protein: CASAGGRAINEQFF.

In this sample, this clonotype turned up a few times. The chain employs TRBV20-1 and TRBJ2-3; 10 nucleotides align to TRBD2. This CDR3 spans 16 amino acids. V lost 1 base, J lost 4 bases, and 8 bases stayed unmatched. The germline gives CDR1 DFQATT, CDR2 SNEGSKA (reference sequence). The CDR3 reads CSARASAGGRSDTQYF. The CDR3 region has the DNA TGCAGTGCTAGAGCTTCAGCGGGGGGGCGATCAGATACGCAGTATTTT.

This clonotype showed up just a few times. The chain combines TRBV7-8 with TRBJ2-7; D remains ambiguous. Germline V gene lookup returns CDR1 SGHVS and CDR2 FQNEAQ. Trimming left V 0 bases short and J 1 base short, with 10 bases between. This CDR3 is built from 15 residues. This CDR3 is CASSLAKGGSYEQYF. CDR3 nucleotide sequence: TGTGCCAGCAGCTTAGCTAAGGGTGGTTCCTACGAGCAGTACTTC.

This clonotype has only a few counts. The J gene is TRBJ2-1, the V gene TRBV3-1; TRBD2 agrees at 11 bases. Germline V lookup: CDR1 LGHDT, CDR2 YNNKEL (reference sequence). The length of the CDR3 is 15 residues. Trimming cost V 4 bases and J 9 bases; bases outside gene matches: 8. Here the CDR3 reads CASSRGLAGEGEQFF. Here the CDR3 DNA reads TGTGCCAGCAGCCGAGGACTAGCGGGTGAGGGTGAGCAGTTCTTC.

The J gene is TRBJ2-2, the V gene TRBV5-1; 7 positions match TRBD1. Germline V lookup: CDR1 SGHRS, CDR2 YFSETQ. The length of the CDR3 is 17 residues. J was trimmed by 4 bases and V by 4 bases; bases with no gene match: 13. The CDR3 is CASSGRQGGQSTGELFF. The CDR3 region has the DNA TGCGCCAGCAGCGGAAGACAGGGCGGGCAATCCACCGGGGAGCTGTTTTTT.

This clonotype was detected a few times. The V call is TRBV21-1, the J call TRBJ2-7; the table gives TRBD1 as D, unverified against the DNA. TRBV21-1 has pseudogene status. The CDR3 runs 13 residues. This chain's CDR3 is CASRRDGGYEQYV. As DNA, the CDR3 is TGTGCCAGCAGACGGGACGGAGGATACGAGCAGTACGTC.

In this sample, this clonotype turned up many times. The CDR3 sequence is CASSLDQGTGELFF. In DNA form, the CDR3 reads TGCGCCAGCAGCTTGGACCAGGGGACCGGGGAGCTGTTTTTT. The genes are TRBV5-1 and TRBJ2-2; tentative D call: TRBD1 (6 bases). Germline V gene lookup returns CDR1 SGHRS and CDR2 YFSETQ. Trimming stripped 0 bases from V and 5 bases from J, with 8 bases between. This CDR3 region has 14 residues.

This clonotype was detected ten times or more. The chain joins TRBV12-3 or TRBV12-4 to TRBJ1-5; D call uncertain. CDR3 length equals 14 residues. The ends were cut back, 6 bases at V and 4 bases at J, with 13 bases in the middle. CDR3 coding DNA: TGTGCCAGCAGAAGGGCCCTGGGAAATCAGCCCCAGCATTTT. This gives the protein CASRRALGNQPQHF.